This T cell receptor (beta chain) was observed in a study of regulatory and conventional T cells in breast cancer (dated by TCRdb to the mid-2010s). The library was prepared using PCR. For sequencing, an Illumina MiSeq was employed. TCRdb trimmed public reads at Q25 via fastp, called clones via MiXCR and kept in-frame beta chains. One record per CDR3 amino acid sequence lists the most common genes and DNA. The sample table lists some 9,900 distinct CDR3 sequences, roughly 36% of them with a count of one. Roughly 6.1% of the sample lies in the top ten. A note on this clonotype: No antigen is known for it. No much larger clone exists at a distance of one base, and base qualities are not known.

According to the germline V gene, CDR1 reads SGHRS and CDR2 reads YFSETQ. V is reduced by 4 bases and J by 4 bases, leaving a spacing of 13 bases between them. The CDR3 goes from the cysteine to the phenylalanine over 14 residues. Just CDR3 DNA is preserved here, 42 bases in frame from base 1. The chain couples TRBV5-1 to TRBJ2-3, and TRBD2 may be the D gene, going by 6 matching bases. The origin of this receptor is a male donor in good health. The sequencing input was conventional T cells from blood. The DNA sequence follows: TGCGCCAGCAGCCGGGACTCGGGTTCAGATACGCAGTATTTT. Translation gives CASSRDSGSDTQYF.